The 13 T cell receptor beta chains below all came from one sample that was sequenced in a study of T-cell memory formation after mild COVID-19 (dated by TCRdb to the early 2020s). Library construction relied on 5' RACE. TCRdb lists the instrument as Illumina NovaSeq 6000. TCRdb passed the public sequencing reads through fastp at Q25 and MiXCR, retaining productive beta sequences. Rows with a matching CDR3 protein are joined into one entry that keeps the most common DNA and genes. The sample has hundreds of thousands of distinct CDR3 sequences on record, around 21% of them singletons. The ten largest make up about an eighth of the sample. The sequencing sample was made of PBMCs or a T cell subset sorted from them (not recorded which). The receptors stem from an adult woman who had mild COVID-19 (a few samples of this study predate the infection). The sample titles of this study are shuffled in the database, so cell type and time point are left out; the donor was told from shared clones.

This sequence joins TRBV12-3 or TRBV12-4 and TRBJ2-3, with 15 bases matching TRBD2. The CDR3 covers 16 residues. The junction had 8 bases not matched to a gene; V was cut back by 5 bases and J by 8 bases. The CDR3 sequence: CASSVRTSGGASTQYF. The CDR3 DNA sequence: TGTGCCAGCAGTGTCCGGACTAGCGGGGGGGCGAGTACGCAGTATTTT.

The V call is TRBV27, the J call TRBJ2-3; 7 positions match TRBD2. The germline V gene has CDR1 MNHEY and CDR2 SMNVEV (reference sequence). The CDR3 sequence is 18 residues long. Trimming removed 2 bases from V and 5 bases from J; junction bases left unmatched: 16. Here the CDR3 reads CASSLRYSGGRNRDTQYF. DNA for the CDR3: TGTGCCAGCAGTTTACGGTATTCGGGCGGGAGAAATCGAGATACGCAGTATTTT.

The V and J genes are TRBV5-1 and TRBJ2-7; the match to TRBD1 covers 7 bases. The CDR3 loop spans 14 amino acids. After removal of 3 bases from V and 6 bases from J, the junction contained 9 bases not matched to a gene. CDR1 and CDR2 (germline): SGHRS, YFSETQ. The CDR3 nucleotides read TGCGCCAGCAGCTGGGGACAGTTGGGTGGCGAGCAGTACTTC. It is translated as CASSWGQLGGEQYF.

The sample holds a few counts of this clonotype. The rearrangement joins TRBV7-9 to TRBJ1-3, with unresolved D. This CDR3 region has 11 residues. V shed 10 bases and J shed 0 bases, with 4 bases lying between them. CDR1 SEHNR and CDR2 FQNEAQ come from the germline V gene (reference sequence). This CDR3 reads CATSSGNTIYF. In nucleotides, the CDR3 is TGTGCCACGAGCTCTGGAAACACCATATATTTT.

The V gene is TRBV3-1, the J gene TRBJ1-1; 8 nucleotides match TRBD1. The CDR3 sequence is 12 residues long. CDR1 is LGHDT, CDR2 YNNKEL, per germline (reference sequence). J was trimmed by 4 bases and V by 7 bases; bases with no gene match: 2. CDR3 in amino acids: CASTTGGTEAFF. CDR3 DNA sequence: TGTGCCAGCACCACAGGGGGCACTGAAGCTTTCTTT.

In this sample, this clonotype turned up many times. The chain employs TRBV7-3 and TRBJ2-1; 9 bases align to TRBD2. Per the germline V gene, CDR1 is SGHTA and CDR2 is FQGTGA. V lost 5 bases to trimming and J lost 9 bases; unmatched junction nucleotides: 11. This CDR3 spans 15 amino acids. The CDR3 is CASSRIAGALIEQFF. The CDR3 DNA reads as TGTGCCAGCAGCCGTATAGCGGGAGCCTTGATTGAGCAGTTCTTC. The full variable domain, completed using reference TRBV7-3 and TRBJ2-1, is GAGVSQTPSNKVTEKGKYVELRCDPISGHTALYWYRQSLGQGPEFLIYFQGTGAADDSGLPNDRFFAVRPEGSVSTLKIQRTERGDSAVYLCASSRIAGALIEQFFGPGTRLTVL.

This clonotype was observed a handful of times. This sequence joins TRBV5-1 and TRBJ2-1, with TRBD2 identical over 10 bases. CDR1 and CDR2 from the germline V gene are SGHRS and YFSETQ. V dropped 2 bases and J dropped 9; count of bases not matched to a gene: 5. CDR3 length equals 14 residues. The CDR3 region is CASSLAGGSSEQFF. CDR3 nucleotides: TGCGCCAGCAGCTTAGCGGGGGGGTCGAGTGAGCAGTTCTTC.

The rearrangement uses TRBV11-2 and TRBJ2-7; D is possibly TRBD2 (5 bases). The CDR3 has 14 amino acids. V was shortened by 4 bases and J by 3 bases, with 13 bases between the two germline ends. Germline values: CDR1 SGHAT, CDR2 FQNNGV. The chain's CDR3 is CASSSGPGFYEQYF. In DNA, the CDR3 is TGTGCCAGCAGCTCAGGCCCGGGGTTCTACGAGCAGTACTTC.

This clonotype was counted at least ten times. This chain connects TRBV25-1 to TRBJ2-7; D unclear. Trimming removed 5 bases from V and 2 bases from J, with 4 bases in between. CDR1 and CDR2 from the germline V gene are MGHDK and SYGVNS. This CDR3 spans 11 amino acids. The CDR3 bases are TGTGCCAGCAGTTTTACCTACGAGCAGTACTTC. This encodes CASSFTYEQYF.

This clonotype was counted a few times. In DNA form, the CDR3 reads TGTGCCACCAGCAGAGAAAGGGTCTTTGAAGCTTTCTTT. As protein: CATSRERVFEAFF. This sequence joins TRBV15 and TRBJ1-1; D is uncertain. This CDR3 is 13 amino acids long. V was trimmed by 0 bases and J by 7 bases, leaving 9 bases between them. Per germline, CDR1 LNHNV and CDR2 YYDKDF (reference sequence).

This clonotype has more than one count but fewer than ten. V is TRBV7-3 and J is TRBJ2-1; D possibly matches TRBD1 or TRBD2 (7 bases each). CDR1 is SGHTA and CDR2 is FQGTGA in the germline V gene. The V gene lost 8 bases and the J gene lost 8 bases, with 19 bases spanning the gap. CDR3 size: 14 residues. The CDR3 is CASAQGGLGDEQFF. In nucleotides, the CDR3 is TGTGCCAGCGCTCAGGGGGGGCTAGGCGATGAGCAGTTCTTC.

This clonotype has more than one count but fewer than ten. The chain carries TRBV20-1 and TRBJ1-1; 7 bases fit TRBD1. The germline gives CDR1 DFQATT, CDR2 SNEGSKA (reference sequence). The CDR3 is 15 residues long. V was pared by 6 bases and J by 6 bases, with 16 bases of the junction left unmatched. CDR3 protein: CSAGADRDYLAEAFF. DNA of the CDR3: TGCAGTGCCGGGGCCGACAGGGACTATTTGGCTGAAGCTTTCTTT.

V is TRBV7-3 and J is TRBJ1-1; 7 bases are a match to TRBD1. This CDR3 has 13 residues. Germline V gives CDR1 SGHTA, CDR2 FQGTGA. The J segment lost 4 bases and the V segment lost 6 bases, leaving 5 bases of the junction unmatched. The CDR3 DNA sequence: TGTGCCAGCAGACAGGGGTTCGGCACTGAAGCTTTCTTT. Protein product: CASRQGFGTEAFF.